This is a list of T cell receptor beta chains from one sample in a study of blood T cell repertoires in COVID-19. Profiled with immunoSEQ multiplex PCR; TCRdb holds only in-frame clones, not every one. The sample consists of fewer than 200,000 clones, 75% to 90% of them appearing once. Material: peripheral blood. These receptors all stem from an older woman with COVID-19, enrolled during active disease. CDR3s include the opening cysteine and the closing phenylalanine or tryptophan. The D gene is left open where the match is weak. Rows may omit the clone size; those that give it use once, few, many or a size class.

clone_size: NA; v_call: TRBV11-3; j_call: TRBJ2-1; d_call: TRBD1; cdr3_nt: TGTGCCAGCAGCCCCCCTCCGGGACAGGCCCCGGGATTCTCGTTCTTC; cdr3_aa: CASSPPPGQAPGFSFF
clone_size: NA; v_call: TRBV12-3/TRBV12-4; j_call: TRBJ1-2; d_call: NA; cdr3_nt: TGTGCCAGCAGCCTCAGACAGAACTATGGCTACACCTTC; cdr3_aa: CASSLRQNYGYTF
clone_size: NA; v_call: TRBV30; j_call: TRBJ1-6; d_call: NA; cdr3_nt: TGTGCCTGGACCGATGGGGGCGCCTCACCCCTCCACTTT; cdr3_aa: CAWTDGGASPLHF
clone_size: few; v_call: TRBV7-2; j_call: TRBJ2-7; d_call: TRBD2; cdr3_nt: TGTGCCAGCAGCCTCCAAGGGAGGGGAGATAGTAGTTACGAGCAGTACTTC; cdr3_aa: CASSLQGRGDSSYEQYF
clone_size: NA; v_call: TRBV28; j_call: TRBJ2-2; d_call: NA; cdr3_nt: TGTGCCAGCCGGACACCCGACACCGGGGAGCTGTTTTTT; cdr3_aa: CASRTPDTGELFF
clone_size: NA; v_call: TRBV19; j_call: TRBJ2-3; d_call: TRBD2; cdr3_nt: TGTGCCAGTAGTATGGGACTAGCGGGACGCACAGATACGCAGTATTTT; cdr3_aa: CASSMGLAGRTDTQYF
clone_size: NA; v_call: TRBV7-8; j_call: TRBJ1-1; d_call: NA; cdr3_nt: TGTGCCAGCAGCCCACGGGGGGCTAGGGTGAGCACTGAAGCTTTCTTT; cdr3_aa: CASSPRGARVSTEAFF
clone_size: NA; v_call: TRBV9; j_call: TRBJ1-3; d_call: NA; cdr3_nt: TGTGCCAGCAGCGTAGGGGGCGGAAACACCATATATTTT; cdr3_aa: CASSVGGGNTIYF
clone_size: NA; v_call: TRBV19; j_call: TRBJ1-2; d_call: TRBD1; cdr3_nt: TGTGCCAGTAGTACCTCTCGGACAGGGAGCGGCTACACCTTC; cdr3_aa: CASSTSRTGSGYTF
clone_size: NA; v_call: TRBV28; j_call: TRBJ1-1; d_call: NA; cdr3_nt: TGTGCCAGCGGTTACAGGGAGCACACTGAAGCTTTCTTT; cdr3_aa: CASGYREHTEAFF
clone_size: NA; v_call: TRBV19; j_call: TRBJ2-6; d_call: NA; cdr3_nt: TGTGCCAGTATAGGACGGGAAAGCTCTGGGGCCAACGTCCTGACTTTC; cdr3_aa: CASIGRESSGANVLTF
clone_size: once; v_call: TRBV7-2; j_call: TRBJ2-1; d_call: NA; cdr3_nt: TGTGCCAGCAGACCCGGGGGTAGCGCCTCCTACAATGAGCAGTTCTTC; cdr3_aa: CASRPGGSASYNEQFF
clone_size: NA; v_call: TRBV5-4; j_call: TRBJ2-2; d_call: TRBD2; cdr3_nt: TGTGCCAGCAGCCCGGGACTAGCGGGAGGGTATAACACCGGGGAGCTGTTTTTT; cdr3_aa: CASSPGLAGGYNTGELFF
clone_size: NA; v_call: TRBV7-2; j_call: TRBJ2-4; d_call: NA; cdr3_nt: TGTGCCAGCAGCTTAGTCGGGACATTACAGTACTTC; cdr3_aa: CASSLVGTLQYF
clone_size: NA; v_call: TRBV29-1; j_call: TRBJ2-7; d_call: TRBD1; cdr3_nt: TGCAGCGTGGGACAGGGTGTGAGGGAGCAGTACTTC; cdr3_aa: CSVGQGVREQYF
clone_size: NA; v_call: TRBV19; j_call: TRBJ2-7; d_call: TRBD1; cdr3_nt: TGTGCCAGTAGTACGCCGGGACAGGGGTACGAGCAGTACTTC; cdr3_aa: CASSTPGQGYEQYF
clone_size: NA; v_call: TRBV7-8; j_call: TRBJ2-5; d_call: NA; cdr3_nt: TGTGCCACCGGACAGTTCCAAGAGACCCAGTACTTC; cdr3_aa: CATGQFQETQYF
clone_size: once; v_call: TRBV2; j_call: TRBJ2-1; d_call: TRBD2; cdr3_nt: TGTGCCAGCAGGGTAGCGGGACTAGCGGGATTGAATGAGCAGTTCTTC; cdr3_aa: CASRVAGLAGLNEQFF
clone_size: NA; v_call: TRBV18; j_call: TRBJ1-6; d_call: NA; cdr3_nt: TGTGCCAGCTCACCGTCGGCAGGGAGGAATTCACCCCTCCACTTT; cdr3_aa: CASSPSAGRNSPLHF
clone_size: NA; v_call: TRBV7-2; j_call: TRBJ1-5; d_call: NA; cdr3_nt: TGTGCCAGCAGCTTAAAGGACAGTCGTAATCAGCCCCAGCATTTT; cdr3_aa: CASSLKDSRNQPQHF
clone_size: NA; v_call: TRBV7-8; j_call: TRBJ2-1; d_call: TRBD2; cdr3_nt: TGTGCCAGCAGCTTCCGACTAAGCGGGAGGGTAAATGAGCAGTTCTTC; cdr3_aa: CASSFRLSGRVNEQFF
clone_size: NA; v_call: TRBV2; j_call: TRBJ1-5; d_call: NA; cdr3_nt: TGTGCCAGCAGTGGACAGAATAAAGCCAATCAGCCCCAGCATTTT; cdr3_aa: CASSGQNKANQPQHF
clone_size: NA; v_call: TRBV5-1; j_call: TRBJ2-3; d_call: TRBD2; cdr3_nt: TGCGCCAGCACCGGGAGGGGGACAATTGATAGCACAGATACGCAGTATTTT; cdr3_aa: CASTGRGTIDSTDTQYF
clone_size: once; v_call: TRBV7-2; j_call: TRBJ2-2; d_call: TRBD2; cdr3_nt: TGTGCCAGCAGCCGCCTAGCGGGAGGAGCGAACACCGGGGAGCTGTTTTTT; cdr3_aa: CASSRLAGGANTGELFF
clone_size: NA; v_call: TRBV5-4; j_call: TRBJ2-1; d_call: TRBD2; cdr3_nt: TGTGCCAGCAGGACGGGGGGTGGCAATGAGCAGTTCTTC; cdr3_aa: CASRTGGGNEQFF
clone_size: NA; v_call: TRBV6-2/TRBV6-3; j_call: TRBJ2-3; d_call: TRBD2; cdr3_nt: TGTGCCAGCAACCCGGGACTAGCTCCCTTAACGCAGTATTTT; cdr3_aa: CASNPGLAPLTQYF
clone_size: NA; v_call: TRBV7-2; j_call: TRBJ2-7; d_call: NA; cdr3_nt: TGTGCCAGCAGCTTAAGGAGTGAGGGAGCGCCGCAGTACTTC; cdr3_aa: CASSLRSEGAPQYF
clone_size: NA; v_call: TRBV2; j_call: TRBJ2-1; d_call: TRBD2; cdr3_nt: TGTGCCAGCAAGGTTAGCGGGAGCTGGGATGAGCAGTTCTTC; cdr3_aa: CASKVSGSWDEQFF
clone_size: NA; v_call: TRBV24-1; j_call: TRBJ2-2; d_call: NA; cdr3_nt: TGTGCCACCAGTGATAGGAGAACCGGGGAGCTGTTTTTT; cdr3_aa: CATSDRRTGELFF
clone_size: NA; v_call: TRBV18; j_call: TRBJ1-1; d_call: NA; cdr3_nt: TGTGCCAGCTCGCCCAAGGGGACTGAAGCTTTCTTT; cdr3_aa: CASSPKGTEAFF
clone_size: NA; v_call: TRBV18; j_call: TRBJ2-5; d_call: NA; cdr3_nt: TGTGCCAGCTCACCACTTTTCCAGGGTCAGGAGACCCAGTACTTC; cdr3_aa: CASSPLFQGQETQYF
clone_size: few; v_call: TRBV13; j_call: TRBJ2-7; d_call: TRBD2; cdr3_nt: TGTGCCAGCAGCCCCCCCGGCAGACTAGCGGGAGTATACGAGCAGTACTTC; cdr3_aa: CASSPPGRLAGVYEQYF